These 10 T cell receptor beta chains were sequenced from one sample in a study of T cell responses to AZD1222 COVID-19 vaccine. Sequenced by immunoSEQ multiplex PCR; TCRdb stores in-frame clones only, minus some. The sample lists roughly 130,000 clones; 91% were seen once. This specimen was peripheral blood, taken on day 0 of AZD1222 vaccination. These receptors were obtained from an adult in good health.

The chain joins TRBV19 to TRBJ1-1, with D possibly matching TRBD1 (6 bases). The germline V gene encodes CDR1 LNHDA and CDR2 SQIVND (reference sequence). Trimming took off 11 bases at V and 2 bases at J, with 18 bases between the two ends. The CDR3 spans 14 residues. In DNA form, the CDR3 reads TGTGCCTCCCAGGGGCCCGGGGGCAACACTGAAGCTTTCTTT. The encoded protein is CASQGPGGNTEAFF.

The table lists this clone with a count of one. This rearrangement joins TRBV7-8 to TRBJ2-5, with 14 bases matching TRBD2. With 5 bases clipped from V and 4 bases from J, the junction kept 6 bases outside the gene matches. Germline values: CDR1 SGHVS, CDR2 FQNEAQ. There are 16 residues in the CDR3. The CDR3 is CASSPTSGRARETQYF. The CDR3 coding sequence is TGTGCCAGCAGCCCGACTAGCGGGAGGGCCAGAGAGACCCAGTACTTC.

The chain recombines TRBV12-3 or TRBV12-4 with TRBJ2-1; D could derive from TRBD1 or TRBD2 (6 bases each). The CDR3 length is 13 residues. Trimming removed 3 bases from V and 9 bases from J, with 12 bases in between. The CDR3, as DNA: TGTGCCAGCAGTTTTAAGGGGGGTGGTGAGCAGTTCTTC. Its translation is CASSFKGGGEQFF.

The rearrangement links TRBV5-4 to TRBJ2-1; possibly TRBD2 for D (6 bases). From germline, CDR1 is SGHNT and CDR2 YYREEE (reference sequence). Trimming removed 1 base at V and 4 bases at J, with 12 bases between. The CDR3 covers 15 residues. CDR3 nucleotide sequence: TGTGCCAGCAGCTTGTCCGGGGCGGGGTACAATGAGCAGTTCTTC. Translated: CASSLSGAGYNEQFF.

This clone has more than one count but fewer than ten. The chain links TRBV24-1 to TRBJ2-1, with D tentatively TRBD2 (6 bases). This CDR3 has 14 residues. CDR1 is KGHDR, CDR2 SFDVKD, per germline. Trimming stripped 4 bases from V and 8 bases from J, with 14 bases between. CDR3 nucleotides: TGTGCCACCAGTGAACTACAGAGGGAGGATGAGCAGTTCTTC. It codes for CATSELQREDEQFF.

The chain has TRBV11-2 and TRBJ1-1, with D maybe TRBD1 (5 bases). Trimming pared 5 bases from V and 7 bases from J, leaving 11 bases between. The CDR3 runs 12 residues. In germline, CDR1 is SGHAT, CDR2 FQNNGV. The CDR3 reads CASSRTRDEAFF. In nucleotides, the CDR3 is TGTGCCAGCAGCCGGACAAGAGATGAAGCTTTCTTT.

The chain carries TRBV18 and TRBJ1-4; possibly TRBD1 for D (5 bases). The CDR3 consists of 14 residues. Trimming left V 4 bases short and J 6 bases short, with 12 bases between. CDR1 is KGHSH, CDR2 LQKENI, per germline. CDR3 residues: CASSLRTNDEKLFF. CDR3 nucleotide sequence: TGTGCCAGCTCACTACGGACAAACGATGAAAAACTGTTTTTT. The whole variable domain, filled in from reference TRBV18 and TRBJ1-4, reads NAGVMQNPRHLVRRRGQEARLRCSPMKGHSHVYWYRQLPEEGLKFMVYLQKENIIDESGMPKERFSAEFPKEGPSILRIQQVVRGDSAAYFCASSLRTNDEKLFFGSGTQLSVL.

The rearrangement uses TRBV6-5 and TRBJ1-2; 9 nucleotides agree with TRBD1. Germline V gene lookup returns CDR1 MNHEY and CDR2 SVGAGI. The CDR3 consists of 12 residues. J lost 8 bases, V lost 6 bases, and 4 bases had no gene match. In DNA, the CDR3 is TGTGCCAGCAGACGGACAGGGGAAGGCTACACCTTC. Amino acid sequence: CASRRTGEGYTF.

Of note for this clone: Other DNA sequences of this sample code for an identical CDR3. V usage is TRBV6-5 and J usage is TRBJ1-3; D may be TRBD1 (6 bases). CDR1 is MNHEY, CDR2 SVGAGI, per germline. V was clipped by 6 bases and J by 4 bases, with 10 bases between them. The CDR3 sequence is 13 residues long. The CDR3 protein is CASRQGFGNTIYF. In nucleotides, the CDR3 is TGTGCCAGCAGACAGGGATTCGGAAACACCATATATTTT.

The chain is built from TRBV7-6 and TRBJ2-1; 16 bases are shared with TRBD2. The CDR3 consists of 19 residues. Germline V gene sequence: CDR1 SGHVS, CDR2 FNYEAQ. V shed 5 bases and J 1 base; nucleotides not matched to a gene: 8. In DNA, the CDR3 is TGTGCCAGCAGCCAACCGGGACTAGCGGGAGGGATTTCCTACAATGAGCAGTTCTTC. This sequence encodes CASSQPGLAGGISYNEQFF. Full variable domain (remainder filled in from reference TRBV7-6 and TRBJ2-1): GAGVSQSPRYKVTKRGQDVALRCDPISGHVSLYWYRQALGQGPEFLTYFNYEAQQDKSGLPNDRFSAERPEGSISTLTIQRTEQRDSAMYRCASSQPGLAGGISYNEQFFGPGTRLTVL.